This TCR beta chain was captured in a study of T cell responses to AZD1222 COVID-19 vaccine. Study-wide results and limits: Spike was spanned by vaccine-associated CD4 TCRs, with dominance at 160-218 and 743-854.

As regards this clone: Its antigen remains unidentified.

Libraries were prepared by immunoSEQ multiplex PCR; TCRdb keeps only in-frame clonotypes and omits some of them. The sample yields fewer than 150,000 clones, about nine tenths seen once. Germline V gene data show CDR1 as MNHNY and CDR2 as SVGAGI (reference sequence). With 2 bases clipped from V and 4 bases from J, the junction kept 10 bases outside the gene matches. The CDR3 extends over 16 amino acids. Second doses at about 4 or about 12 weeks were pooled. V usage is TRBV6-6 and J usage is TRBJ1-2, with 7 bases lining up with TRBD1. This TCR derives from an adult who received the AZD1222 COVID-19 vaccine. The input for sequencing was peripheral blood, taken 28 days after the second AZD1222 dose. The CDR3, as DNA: TGTGCCAGCAGTTACCACCCGACAGGGCCCGCCTATGGCTACACCTTC. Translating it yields CASSYHPTGPAYGYTF.